Only a few counts were recorded for the clone carrying this T cell receptor (beta chain). The antigen remains undetermined. TCRdb ran MiXCR on the RT-PCR reads and lists one entry per CDR3 protein. Altogether hundreds of thousands of distinct CDR3 sequences are present, 11% being singletons, with the ten largest covering approximately 11%. This entry comes from a study of response to subunit inactivated influenza vaccine. General study findings and limits: It was suggested by the authors that few new T cells are recruited by each seasonal influenza vaccination.

Germline V gene data show CDR1 as KGHSH and CDR2 as LQKENI. Trimming stripped 8 bases from V and 1 base from J, with 14 bases between. The CDR3 sequence is 15 residues long. These data are also associated with another study on T cells expressing NK-cell markers. That paper adds: Generation of TCR beta cDNA was performed by 5'RACE template switching incorporating UMIs. According to the study, TCR beta repertoires originated from sorted CD3+CD56+NKG2C+, CD3+CD56+NKG2C- and CD3+CD56-NKG2C+ T cells. Five or six donors carried dominant NKG2C+ clonotypes that made up roughly 1.0-7.0% of their CD8+ T cells.

The sequencing used PBMCs from blood, collected on the day of vaccination. This TCR derives from a man aged 45-65 years who received an inactivated influenza vaccine. The rearrangement joins TRBV18 to TRBJ2-2, with D perhaps matching TRBD1 (6 bases). The CDR3 bases are TGTGCCAGCAGCCCCCCGGGACAGAACACCGGGGAGCTGTTTTTT. Protein product: CASSPPGQNTGELFF.